A single sample gave rise to the 29 T cell receptor beta chains below, sequenced in a study of cytomegalovirus exposure and HLA in healthy donors (dated by TCRdb to the late 2010s). Library generation was performed with the immunoSEQ multiplex PCR assay. A mixture of 60 forward primers for TCR Vbeta segments and 13 reverse primers for TCR Jbeta segments was used in the multiplex PCR. TCRdb holds this immuneACCESS table with in-frame rearrangements only. Some clones are missing; in checked studies, unresolved V genes explain under half, and the rest has no known cause. The sample table records 100,000 or so clones; around 77% of these occur just once. Of the sample, approximately 9.9% falls within the top ten clones. The specimen was PBMCs. The source of these receptors is a man aged 40-49 years in good health and CMV-seropositive.

The V call is TRBV14, the J call TRBJ2-7; D uncertain. Germline CDR1 reads SGHDN; CDR2 reads FVKESK. CDR3 length: 14 residues. V lost 0 bases, J lost 3 bases, and 9 bases lay in between. The CDR3 DNA follows: TGTGCCAGCAGCCAAGATGTCGCCAGCTACGAGCAGTACTTC. Translation gives CASSQDVASYEQYF.

This clone was seen more than once but under ten times. V usage is TRBV28 and J usage is TRBJ1-5; D is undetermined. The V gene lost 5 bases and the J gene lost 2 bases, with 10 bases spanning the gap. This CDR3 contains 14 residues. Germline CDR1 MDHEN, CDR2 SYDVKM. CDR3 loop: CASSPSGGNQPQHF. CDR3 nucleotides: TGTGCCAGCAGTCCTAGTGGTGGCAATCAGCCCCAGCATTTT.

Regarding this clone: As the CDR3 is not closed by the conserved phenylalanine or tryptophan, this likely results from a read error. The genes are TRBV6-5 and TRBJ2-7; TRBD1 might be the D (6 bases). The CDR3 is 12 residues long. Germline CDR1 reads MNHEY; CDR2 reads SVGAGI. V lost 6 bases, J lost 6 bases, and 12 bases lay in between. The CDR3 bases are TGTGCCAGCAGCTACAGCAGGGGCGAGCAGTACCTC. It yields the protein CASSYSRGEQYL.

V is TRBV18 and J is TRBJ2-5; 9 bases map to TRBD1. The J call may be wrong; the DNA end is better matched by TRBJ2-7. CDR1 KGHSH and CDR2 LQKENI come from the germline V gene. The length of the CDR3 is 16 residues. CDR3 sequence: CASSPAGTGRSYEQYF. CDR3 nucleotide sequence: TGTGCCAGCTCACCGGCTGGGACAGGGAGGTCCTACGAGCAGTACTTC.

The CDR3 here is CASSLERGKGSHEQFF. The CDR3 DNA sequence: TGTGCCAGCAGCTTAGAGCGGGGAAAGGGTTCCCATGAGCAGTTCTTC. V gene TRBV7-6 combines with J gene TRBJ2-1; 7 bases agree with TRBD2. Per germline, CDR1 SGHVS and CDR2 FNYEAQ. This CDR3 spans 16 amino acids. After removal of 1 base from V and 8 bases from J, the junction contained 11 bases not matched to a gene.

The gene calls are TRBV5-1 and TRBJ2-5, with 10 bases identical to TRBD2. The J segment lost 5 bases and the V segment lost 0 bases, leaving 7 bases of the junction unmatched. Per germline, CDR1 SGHRS and CDR2 YFSETQ. The CDR3 has 16 amino acids. Here the CDR3 reads CASSLAVAGGGETQYF. CDR3 nucleotide sequence: TGCGCCAGCAGCTTGGCCGTAGCGGGGGGTGGTGAGACCCAGTACTTC.

This clone was counted between two and nine times. This chain uses TRBV6-5 with TRBJ2-2; TRBD1 agrees at 7 bases. This CDR3 is 15 amino acids long. V lost 2 bases and J lost 5; bases outside the gene matches: 5. CDR1 and CDR2 (germline): MNHEY, SVGAGI. This CDR3 is CASSYDTGVTGELFF. The CDR3 nucleotides are TGTGCCAGCAGTTACGACACAGGGGTGACCGGGGAGCTGTTTTTT.

The chain uses TRBV18 and TRBJ2-2; TRBD2 might be the D (5 bases). The germline gives CDR1 KGHSH, CDR2 LQKENI. V was pared by 2 bases and J by 1 base, with 14 bases between. This CDR3 spans 17 amino acids. CDR3 region: CASSPGSRGLNTGELFF. CDR3 sequence (DNA): TGTGCCAGCTCACCAGGCTCCCGGGGTCTGAACACCGGGGAGCTGTTTTTT.

This clone has a handful of counts. This chain links TRBV5-4 with TRBJ1-6, with D possibly matching TRBD1 (5 bases). Germline-derived CDR1 and CDR2 are SGHNT and YYREEE (reference sequence). The CDR3 consists of 17 residues. With 2 bases removed from V and 0 bases from J, the gap between germline ends came to 12 bases. DNA of the CDR3: TGTGCCAGCAGCTTTGGGGCGGGAAGCTCCTATAATTCACCCCTCCACTTT. Protein sequence: CASSFGAGSSYNSPLHF.

This clone was seen a few times. The chain carries TRBV6-5 and TRBJ2-5; no firm D call. The end of the DNA fits TRBJ2-7 better, so the J call may be wrong. Germline loops: CDR1 MNHEY, CDR2 SVGAGI. The CDR3 spans 12 residues. CDR3 loop: CASSTPLYEQYF. The CDR3 nucleotides read TGTGCCAGCAGTACCCCCCTCTACGAGCAGTACTTC.

The J gene is TRBJ2-7, the V gene TRBV11-1; 10 positions match TRBD1. The trim removed 8 bases at V and 1 base at J, leaving 5 bases unmatched. This CDR3 is 14 amino acids long. Germline V gives CDR1 SGHAT, CDR2 FQDESV (reference sequence). CDR3 nucleotides: TGTGCCAGCGCCTGGGGACAGGGGTCCTACGAGCAGTACTTC. It specifies CASAWGQGSYEQYF.

This clone came up a few times. The rearrangement uses TRBV19 and TRBJ1-5; TRBD1 aligns across 9 bases. The V and J ends lost 3 bases and 5 bases, in that order; junction bases with no gene match: 8. The germline V gene has CDR1 LNHDA and CDR2 SQIVND (reference sequence). The CDR3 is 16 residues long. The chain's CDR3 is CASSIIGTGRYQPQHF. In DNA, the CDR3 is TGTGCCAGTAGTATTATAGGGACAGGGCGGTATCAGCCCCAGCATTTT.

This clone occurred a few times. The gene calls are TRBV28 and TRBJ2-5; 8 bases fit TRBD2. The J segment lost 0 bases and the V segment lost 6 bases, leaving 18 bases of the junction unmatched. This CDR3 comprises 19 residues. In germline, CDR1 is MDHEN, CDR2 SYDVKM. The DNA of the CDR3 is TGTGCCAGCAGGGAACCGTTGGCGGGGGGACTCTCGTACCAAGAGACCCAGTACTTC. Translated: CASREPLAGGLSYQETQYF. Variable domain in full (rest from reference TRBV28 and TRBJ2-5): DVKVTQSSRYLVKRTGEKVFLECVQDMDHENMFWYRQDPGLGLRLIYFSYDVKMKEKGDIPEGYSVSREKKERFSLILESASTNQTSMYLCASREPLAGGLSYQETQYFGPGTRLLVL.

The CDR3 loop reads CASSLGTGSYEQYF. Written as DNA, the CDR3 is TGTGCCAGCAGCTTAGGGACAGGGTCCTACGAGCAGTACTTC. This chain links TRBV11-1 with TRBJ2-7, with 8 positions matching TRBD1. Germline lookup yields CDR1 SGHAT and CDR2 FQDESV (reference sequence). This CDR3 is built from 14 residues. Unmatched junction bases numbered 0, after V lost 1 base and J lost 1 base.

The chain uses TRBV5-4 and TRBJ2-3; TRBD2 aligns across 9 bases. From germline, CDR1 is SGHNT and CDR2 YYREEE (reference sequence). The CDR3 is 16 residues long. The junction had 11 bases not matched to a gene; V was cut back by 3 bases and J by 6 bases. The CDR3 coding sequence is TGTGCCAGCAGCTCCGTCAGCGGGGGGAAACGGGATACGCAGTATTTT. Translated, it gives CASSSVSGGKRDTQYF.

This chain uses TRBV18 with TRBJ1-3; weak D call: TRBD1 (5 bases). CDR3 length equals 16 residues. Trimming stripped 2 bases from V and 0 bases from J, with 11 bases between. The germline gives CDR1 KGHSH, CDR2 LQKENI. Here the CDR3 DNA reads TGTGCCAGCTCACCAACAGCTCAGGGCTCTGGAAACACCATATATTTT. As protein: CASSPTAQGSGNTIYF. The entire variable domain, with the rest obtained from reference TRBV18 and TRBJ1-3, is as follows: NAGVMQNPRHLVRRRGQEARLRCSPMKGHSHVYWYRQLPEEGLKFMVYLQKENIIDESGMPKERFSAEFPKEGPSILRIQQVVRGDSAAYFCASSPTAQGSGNTIYFGEGSWLTVV.

The chain uses TRBV5-5 and TRBJ1-3, with 7 bases that match TRBD1. The CDR3 has 18 amino acids. Trimming took 4 bases from V and 0 from J; bases not matched to a gene: 13. Germline CDR1 and CDR2: SGHKS and YYEKEE (reference sequence). CDR3 nucleotide sequence: TGTGCCAGCAGCCGACACCCGGGACAGAGCCGCTCTGGAAACACCATATATTTT. Protein: CASSRHPGQSRSGNTIYF. The full variable domain, in which reference TRBV5-5 and TRBJ1-3 provide the parts outside the CDR3, is DAGVTQSPTHLIKTRGQQVTLRCSPISGHKSVSWYQQVLGQGPQFIFQYYEKEERGRGNFPDRFSARQFPNYSSELNVNALLLGDSALYLCASSRHPGQSRSGNTIYFGEGSWLTVV.

This chain links TRBV27 with TRBJ2-1; 10 bases are a match to TRBD1. The length of the CDR3 is 14 residues. With V trimmed by 1 base and J by 9 bases, 3 bases remained unmatched. CDR1 is MNHEY, CDR2 SMNVEV, per germline (reference sequence). The CDR3 loop is CASSLWGQGSEQFF. For the CDR3, the DNA is TGTGCCAGCAGTTTATGGGGACAGGGGAGTGAGCAGTTCTTC.

This chain links TRBV6-1 with TRBJ1-2; D is unresolved. Trimming took 6 bases from V and 1 from J, leaving 6 bases between them. The CDR3 spans 12 residues. The germline CDR1 and CDR2 sequences are MNHNS and SASEGT. The CDR3 protein is CASSENNYGYTF. The CDR3 bases are TGTGCCAGCAGCGAGAATAACTATGGCTACACCTTC.

This clone has a single count. This chain joins TRBV7-2 and TRBJ2-7, with D perhaps TRBD2 (5 bases). Germline loops: CDR1 SGHTA, CDR2 FQGNSA. V dropped 4 bases and J dropped 6 bases, with 16 bases sitting between them. The CDR3 length is 14 residues. The CDR3 nucleotides read TGTGCCAGCAGCTCAACCTTAACTAGAATCGAGCAGTACTTC. It encodes CASSSTLTRIEQYF.

The chain uses TRBV6-6 and TRBJ1-1; 10 bases map to TRBD1. V lost 6 bases to trimming and J lost 6 bases; unmatched junction nucleotides: 10. The CDR3 runs to 15 residues. Looked up from germline, CDR1 is MNHNY and CDR2 is SVGAGI (reference sequence). CDR3 sequence (DNA): TGTGCCAGCAGCGGAAGAGGGACAGGGGAGTCTGAAGCTTTCTTT. Translation gives CASSGRGTGESEAFF.

This clone was seen just once. The chain employs TRBV29-1 and TRBJ2-7; maybe TRBD1 (5 bases). CDR3 length: 13 amino acids. Trimming left V 0 bases short and J 1 base short, with 7 bases between. CDR1 and CDR2 (germline): SQVTM, ANQGSEA. CDR3 protein: CSVEEPGSYEQYF. CDR3 bases: TGCAGCGTTGAAGAACCAGGGTCCTACGAGCAGTACTTC.

The chain employs TRBV7-2 and TRBJ2-3; TRBD2 might be the D (6 bases). V was cut by 5 bases and J by 4 bases, with 13 bases left in between. This CDR3 spans 14 amino acids. Per the germline V gene, CDR1 is SGHTA and CDR2 is FQGNSA. The CDR3 DNA reads TGTGCCAGCAGCCCCCGCAGGGAGGCAGATACGCAGTATTTT. Residues: CASSPRREADTQYF.

With regard to this clone: Additional DNA sequences in this sample encode the identical CDR3. V gene TRBV7-9 combines with J gene TRBJ2-7; 8 bases line up with TRBD1. The CDR3 has 14 amino acids. Germline V gene sequence: CDR1 SEHNR, CDR2 FQNEAQ (reference sequence). Trimming took 1 base from V and 6 from J; bases not matched to a gene: 5. In DNA form, the CDR3 reads TGTGCCAGCAGCTTAGAGGGACAGGTAGGCGAGCAGTACTTC. This codes for CASSLEGQVGEQYF.

For this clone: The junction and the germline gene differ at one end; a read error may be behind it. The chain is built from TRBV5-1 and TRBJ2-5; the D gene is possibly TRBD1 (6 bases). Germline CDR1 SGHRS, CDR2 YFSETQ. The CDR3 is 14 amino acids. This CDR3 is CASSPLDRQGTQYF. The DNA for the CDR3 is TGCGCCAGCAGTCCATTAGACAGGCAAGGGACCCAGTACTTC.

V usage is TRBV27 and J usage is TRBJ2-6; D remains ambiguous. Germline lookup yields CDR1 MNHEY and CDR2 SMNVEV (reference sequence). The CDR3 loop spans 17 amino acids. Trimming left V 3 bases short and J 0 bases short, with 12 bases between. Here the CDR3 DNA reads TGTGCCAGCAGTTTCCAGGTCGTACGCTCTGGGGCCAACGTCCTGACTTTC. This encodes CASSFQVVRSGANVLTF.

This sequence joins TRBV7-3 and TRBJ1-1; possibly TRBD1 for D (6 bases). This CDR3 is built from 13 residues. Germline V gives CDR1 SGHTA, CDR2 FQGTGA. Trimming removed 4 bases from V and 9 bases from J, with 15 bases in between. The CDR3 DNA sequence: TGTGCCAGCAGCTCGTCACCGGGACAACAAGCTTTCTTT. Its translation is CASSSSPGQQAFF.

A few counts support this clone. The chain combines TRBV5-1 with TRBJ2-5; 8 positions match TRBD1. The J segment lost 1 base and the V segment lost 6 bases, leaving 5 bases of the junction unmatched. Germline CDR1 SGHRS, CDR2 YFSETQ. This CDR3 is 14 amino acids long. The CDR3 DNA is TGCGCCAGCACGCGCGGGACAGGCCAAGAGACCCAGTACTTC. It yields the protein CASTRGTGQETQYF.

This chain connects TRBV7-2 to TRBJ2-7; 8 bases fit TRBD1. The length of the CDR3 is 14 residues. Germline CDR1 is SGHTA and CDR2 is FQGNSA. Trimming cost V 2 bases and J 4 bases; bases outside gene matches: 4. The CDR3 DNA follows: TGTGCCAGCAGCTTATCAGGACAGGGTTACGAGCAGTACTTC. It codes for CASSLSGQGYEQYF.